This T cell receptor beta chain was identified in a study of blood T cell repertoires in COVID-19. Background on the study: Italy, Spain and the United States were the sources of the convalescent and acute COVID-19 samples. Sources were T cells, B-cell-depleted T cells, or PBMCs; the material itself was cDNA or gDNA.

The CDR3 is made up of 16 amino acids. Germline-derived CDR1 and CDR2 are MGHRA and YSYEKL. With V trimmed by 0 bases and J by 4 bases, 4 bases remained unmatched. Study processing details: The assay estimated nucleated cells by amplifying reference gene primers. Assay used: immunoSEQ multiplex PCR; TCRdb lists only in-frame clones, some missing. The DNA was the basis for D and trimming; V, J and clone size are from that table. The sample holds about 110,000 clones; over 75% are singletons and the top ten take about 30%. Material: peripheral blood. The rearrangement uses TRBV4-1 and TRBJ1-5; 9 bases are a match to TRBD1. The sequence was obtained from an elderly woman with acute or convalescent COVID-19. The CDR3 region has the DNA TGCGCCAGCAGCCAAGATCGCGGACAGGGGAATCAGCCCCAGCATTTT. It translates to CASSQDRGQGNQPQHF.